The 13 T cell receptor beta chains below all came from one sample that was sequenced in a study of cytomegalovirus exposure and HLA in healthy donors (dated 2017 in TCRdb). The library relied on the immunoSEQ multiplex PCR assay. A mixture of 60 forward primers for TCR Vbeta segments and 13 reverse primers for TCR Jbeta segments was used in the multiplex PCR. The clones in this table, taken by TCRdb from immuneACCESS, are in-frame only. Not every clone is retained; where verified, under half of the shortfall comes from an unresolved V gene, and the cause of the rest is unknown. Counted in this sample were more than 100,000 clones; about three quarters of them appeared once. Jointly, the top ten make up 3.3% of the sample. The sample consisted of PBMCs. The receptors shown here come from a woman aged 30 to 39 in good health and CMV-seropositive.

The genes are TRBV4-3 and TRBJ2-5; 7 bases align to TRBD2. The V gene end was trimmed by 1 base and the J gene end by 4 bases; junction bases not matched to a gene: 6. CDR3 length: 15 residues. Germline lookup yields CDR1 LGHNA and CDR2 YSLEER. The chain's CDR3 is CASSQVGTGGETQYF. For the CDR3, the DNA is TGCGCCAGCAGCCAAGTGGGGACGGGGGGAGAGACCCAGTACTTC.

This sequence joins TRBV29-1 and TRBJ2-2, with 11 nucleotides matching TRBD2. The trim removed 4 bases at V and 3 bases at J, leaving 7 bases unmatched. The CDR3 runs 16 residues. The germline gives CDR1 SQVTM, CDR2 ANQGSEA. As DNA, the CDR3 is TGCAGCGTTGGGGTGACTAGCGGGGAGTACACCGGGGAGCTGTTTTTT. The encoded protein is CSVGVTSGEYTGELFF.

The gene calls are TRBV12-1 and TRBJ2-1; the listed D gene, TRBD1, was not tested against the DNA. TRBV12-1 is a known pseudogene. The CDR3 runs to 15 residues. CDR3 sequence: CASSFHRTGYNEQFF. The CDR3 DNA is TGTGCCAGCAGCTTTCATCGGACAGGCTACAATGAGCAGTTCTTC.

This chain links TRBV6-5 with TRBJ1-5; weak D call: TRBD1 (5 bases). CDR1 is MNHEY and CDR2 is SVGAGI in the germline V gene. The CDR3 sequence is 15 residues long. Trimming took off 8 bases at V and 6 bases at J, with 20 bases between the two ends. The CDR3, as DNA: TGTGCCAGCGGATTTCCGGGGGAGACGGGTCAGCCCCAGCATTTT. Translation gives CASGFPGETGQPQHF.

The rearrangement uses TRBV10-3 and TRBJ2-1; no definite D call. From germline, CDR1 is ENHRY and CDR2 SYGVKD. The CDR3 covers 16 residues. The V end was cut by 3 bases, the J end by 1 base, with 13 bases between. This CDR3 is CAISDALGFSYNEQFF. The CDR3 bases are TGTGCCATCAGTGACGCGCTAGGATTTTCCTACAATGAGCAGTTCTTC.

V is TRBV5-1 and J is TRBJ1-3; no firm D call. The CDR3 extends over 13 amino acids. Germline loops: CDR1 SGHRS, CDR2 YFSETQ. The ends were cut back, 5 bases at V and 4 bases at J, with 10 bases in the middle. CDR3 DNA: TGCGCCAGCAGGGTCGAAGCAGGAAACACCATATATTTT. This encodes CASRVEAGNTIYF.

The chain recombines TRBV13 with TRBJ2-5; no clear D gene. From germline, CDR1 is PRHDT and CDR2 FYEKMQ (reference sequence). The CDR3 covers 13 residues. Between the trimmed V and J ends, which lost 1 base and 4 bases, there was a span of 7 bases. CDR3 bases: TGTGCCAGCAGCTTAGATACGGTAGAGACCCAGTACTTC. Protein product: CASSLDTVETQYF.

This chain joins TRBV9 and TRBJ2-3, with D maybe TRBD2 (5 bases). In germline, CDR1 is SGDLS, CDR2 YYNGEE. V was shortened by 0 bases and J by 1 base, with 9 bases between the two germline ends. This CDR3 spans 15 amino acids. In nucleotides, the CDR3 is TGTGCCAGCAGCGTAGAAGGTAGCGGCACAGATACGCAGTATTTT. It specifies CASSVEGSGTDTQYF.

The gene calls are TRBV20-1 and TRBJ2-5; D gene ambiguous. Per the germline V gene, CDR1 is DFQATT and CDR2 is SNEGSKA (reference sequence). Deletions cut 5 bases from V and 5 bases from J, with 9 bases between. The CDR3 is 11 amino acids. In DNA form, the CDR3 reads TGCAGTGCTCCCGGTGTTGAGACCCAGTACTTC. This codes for CSAPGVETQYF.

CDR3 bases: TGTGCCAGCAGCCCCCATTCGGATTCACCCCTCCACTTT. Its translation is CASSPHSDSPLHF. The chain combines TRBV11-1 with TRBJ1-6; no firm D call. Germline V gene sequence: CDR1 SGHAT, CDR2 FQDESV (reference sequence). V was shortened by 5 bases and J by 8 bases, with 10 bases between the two germline ends. The CDR3 length is 13 residues. The full variable domain, rest sourced from reference TRBV11-1 and TRBJ1-6, is EAEVAQSPRYKITEKSQAVAFWCDPISGHATLYWYRQILGQGPELLVQFQDESVVDDSQLPKDRFSAERLKGVDSTLKIQPAELGDSAMYLCASSPHSDSPLHFGNGTRLTVT.

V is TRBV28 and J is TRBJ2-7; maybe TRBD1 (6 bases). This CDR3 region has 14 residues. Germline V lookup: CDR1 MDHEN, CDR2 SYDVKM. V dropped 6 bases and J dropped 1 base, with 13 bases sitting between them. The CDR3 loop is CASRLTGTSYEQYF. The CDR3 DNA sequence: TGTGCCAGCAGACTTACCGGGACATCCTACGAGCAGTACTTC.

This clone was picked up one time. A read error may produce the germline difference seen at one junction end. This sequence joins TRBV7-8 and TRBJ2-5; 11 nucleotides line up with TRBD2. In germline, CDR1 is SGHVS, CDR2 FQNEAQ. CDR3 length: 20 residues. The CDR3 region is CASSLLRLAGGTGSKEAQYF. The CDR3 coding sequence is TGTGCCAGCAGCTTACTTCGCCTAGCGGGGGGCACAGGGTCCAAAGAGGCCCAGTACTTC.

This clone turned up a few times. CDR3 residues: CASSLLGPTGSQPQHF. CDR3 nucleotides: TGTGCCAGCAGTTTATTGGGGCCGACAGGGAGTCAGCCCCAGCATTTT. The rearrangement links TRBV28 to TRBJ1-5; TRBD1 aligns across 7 bases. V was pared by 1 base and J by 6 bases, with 9 bases of the junction left unmatched. The CDR3 contains 16 residues. The V gene's germline CDR1 is MDHEN and CDR2 SYDVKM.